These T cell receptor beta chains were read from a single sample in a study of T cells after somatic rescue of genetic block. Using immunoSEQ multiplex PCR, the repertoire was profiled, and TCRdb retains in-frame clones only, with some absent. Among 9,500 to 14,000 clones listed, 78% were seen once. The material sequenced was peripheral blood mononuclear cells (PBMCs). The receptors were gathered from a boy aged 5 to 17. The CDR3 runs from the conserved cysteine through the conserved F or W. Fields, in order: CDR3 protein, V gene, J gene.

CDR3: CSVMADLGYEQYF
V: TRBV29-1
J: TRBJ2-7

CDR3: CASSLAGAFYNEQFF
V: TRBV7-2
J: TRBJ2-1

CDR3: CASSYSGRDRDYEQYF
V: TRBV6-6
J: TRBJ2-7

CDR3: CASSHTRIQETQYF
V: TRBV7-9
J: TRBJ2-5

CDR3: CASRPRGLRTDTQYF
V: TRBV7-3
J: TRBJ2-3

CDR3: CAITRGLNTGELFF
V: TRBV10-3
J: TRBJ2-2

CDR3: CASSTRFPAEAFF
V: TRBV6-1
J: TRBJ1-1

CDR3: CALETKDTQYF
V: TRBV21-1
J: TRBJ2-3

CDR3: CASPGKTYGYTF
V: TRBV5-4
J: TRBJ1-2

CDR3: CASSLGKNIQYF
V: TRBV5-6
J: TRBJ2-4

CDR3: CASSPRTGKDYGYTF
V: TRBV28
J: TRBJ1-2

CDR3: CASSLGGGPGETQYF
V: TRBV11-2
J: TRBJ2-5

CDR3: CASSVREQETQYF
V: TRBV9
J: TRBJ2-5

CDR3: CASSLDQGGQYF
V: TRBV7-2
J: TRBJ2-7

CDR3: CASSFAGRANTGELFF
V: TRBV7-2
J: TRBJ2-2

CDR3: CASSFNRTQETQYF
V: TRBV28
J: TRBJ2-5

CDR3: CASSPTTGKGYTF
V: TRBV7-8
J: TRBJ1-2

CDR3: CASSQGTFSTDTQYF
V: TRBV4-3
J: TRBJ2-3

CDR3: CASSPSGGGLSYEQYF
V: TRBV27
J: TRBJ2-7

CDR3: CASSLSGSVEQFF
V: TRBV27
J: TRBJ2-1

CDR3: CASSLITRSGGYTF
V: TRBV7-2
J: TRBJ1-2

CDR3: CASSETGGISPLHF
V: TRBV6-4
J: TRBJ1-6

CDR3: CASSLDGRIADTQYF
V: TRBV7-2
J: TRBJ2-3

CDR3: CASSRQGNNYGYTF
V: TRBV19
J: TRBJ1-2

CDR3: CASSQTATYEQYF
V: TRBV4-2
J: TRBJ2-7

CDR3: CASSPGRANTEAFF
V: TRBV7-2
J: TRBJ1-1

CDR3: CASSYQGTSNYGYTF
V: TRBV5-1
J: TRBJ1-2

CDR3: CASSLGRGRGADTQYF
V: TRBV7-2
J: TRBJ2-3

CDR3: CASSFISIAGSSYNEQFF
V: TRBV27
J: TRBJ2-1

CDR3: CASSWDGQGGSPLHF
V: TRBV5-4
J: TRBJ1-6

CDR3: CASSPQTDRNEKLFF
V: TRBV7-2
J: TRBJ1-4

CDR3: CASSKGHPVPASTDTQYF
V: TRBV7-9
J: TRBJ2-3

CDR3: CASSSREETEAFF
V: TRBV6-6
J: TRBJ1-1

CDR3: CASSYWTGGSYEQYF
V: TRBV6-6
J: TRBJ2-7

CDR3: CASSPPDRAEYNEQFF
V: TRBV18
J: TRBJ2-1

CDR3: CASGPGLATYNEQFF
V: TRBV9
J: TRBJ2-1

CDR3: CASSTARVVAGDSYNEQFF
V: TRBV19
J: TRBJ2-1

CDR3: CASSDGTGYGYTF
V: TRBV7-9
J: TRBJ1-2

CDR3: CASSPGQGVLDTQYF
V: TRBV7-6
J: TRBJ2-3

CDR3: CASTQQLSYEQYF
V: TRBV28
J: TRBJ2-7

CDR3: CASSQIGLLGPSNEQFF
V: TRBV4-2
J: TRBJ2-1

CDR3: CASNLLGDTGELFF
V: TRBV14
J: TRBJ2-2

CDR3: CASSQDIGERNYGYTF
V: TRBV4-3
J: TRBJ1-2